A single sample is the source of the 12 T cell receptor beta chains below, sequenced in a study of shared clonotypes between healthy human individuals. The assay was immunoSEQ multiplex PCR, and TCRdb's table has in-frame clones only and misses some. The repertoire holds over a million clones, with around 97% as singletons. Material for sequencing was naive CD4+ T cells sorted from blood. Subset defined: CD45RA+ positively selected. The receptor set was obtained from a man between 25 and 39 years old in good health.

This chain uses TRBV10-1 with TRBJ1-1; TRBD1 aligns across 7 bases. The CDR3 runs 14 residues. The germline V gene has CDR1 WNHNN and CDR2 SYGVQD (reference sequence). V lost 2 bases to trimming and J lost 5 bases; unmatched junction nucleotides: 5. The CDR3 region has the DNA TGCGCCAGCAGTGAGGACAGGGCCAGGACTGAAGCTTTCTTT. This translates into CASSEDRARTEAFF.

The chain carries TRBV5-6 and TRBJ1-5, with D possibly TRBD1 on 5 matching bases. Germline V gene data show CDR1 as SGHDT and CDR2 as YYEEEE. This CDR3 has 15 amino acids. V lost 2 bases, J lost 7 bases, and 16 bases lay in between. The CDR3 nucleotides are TGTGCCAGCAGCTTCGGGGGACCAAGAGGGCAGCCCCAGCATTTT. It is translated as CASSFGGPRGQPQHF. Filled out from reference TRBV5-6 and TRBJ1-5, the complete variable domain reads DAGVTQSPTHLIKTRGQQVTLRCSPKSGHDTVSWYQQALGQGPQFIFQYYEEEERQRGNFPDRFSGHQFPNYSSELNVNALLLGDSALYLCASSFGGPRGQPQHFGDGTRLSIL.

Concerning this clone itself: The sample has other DNA sequences that encode this CDR3 too. The chain couples TRBV28 to TRBJ1-2, with 8 positions matching TRBD1. With 5 bases clipped from V and 5 bases from J, the junction kept 1 base outside the gene matches. CDR3 size: 12 residues. Germline CDR1 is MDHEN and CDR2 is SYDVKM. CDR3 in DNA: TGTGCCAGCAGTCAGGGGGCATATGGCTACACCTTC. It is translated as CASSQGAYGYTF.

This chain links TRBV7-9 with TRBJ2-7; 8 bases fit TRBD1. From germline, CDR1 is SEHNR and CDR2 FQNEAQ (reference sequence). V was pared by 1 base and J by 8 bases, with 13 bases of the junction left unmatched. The CDR3 is 16 residues long. CDR3 residues: CASSLVSGQGTSKQYF. In DNA, the CDR3 is TGTGCCAGCAGCTTAGTCTCAGGACAGGGCACATCGAAGCAGTACTTC.

This sequence joins TRBV5-3 and TRBJ2-7; TRBD2 matches at 7 bases. TRBV5-3 is placed among ORFs of uncertain function. With 2 bases clipped from V and 0 bases from J, the junction kept 5 bases outside the gene matches. The CDR3 has 15 residues. For the CDR3, the DNA is TGTGCCAGAAGCTTCAGCGGGAATTGCTCCTACGAGCAGTACTTC. Its protein is CARSFSGNCSYEQYF.

A word on this clone: This specimen includes other DNA sequences encoding the same CDR3. The CDR3 sequence is CASSLGRTDTQYF. The CDR3 DNA follows: TGTGCCAGCTCTCTCGGACGTACAGATACGCAGTATTTT. The V call is TRBV18, the J call TRBJ2-3; no clear D. The V end was cut by 6 bases, the J end by 3 bases, with 10 bases between. Germline CDR1 reads KGHSH; CDR2 reads LQKENI. This CDR3 is built from 13 residues.

The CDR3 nucleotides are TGCGCCAGCAGCTTGATCCCAGGGAACACTGAAGCTTTCTTT. This sequence encodes CASSLIPGNTEAFF. V usage is TRBV5-1 and J usage is TRBJ1-1; D gene ambiguous. The CDR3 loop spans 14 amino acids. Trimming removed 1 base at V and 1 base at J, with 8 bases between. Looked up from germline, CDR1 is SGHRS and CDR2 is YFSETQ.

This clone was seen a few times. This rearrangement joins TRBV7-9 to TRBJ2-7; D not resolved. The CDR3 extends over 11 amino acids. CDR1 is SEHNR, CDR2 FQNEAQ, per germline (reference sequence). V was pared by 3 bases and J by 5 bases, with 5 bases between. The CDR3 bases are TGTGCCAGCAGCTTTAGCCACGAGCAGTACTTC. It translates to CASSFSHEQYF. The full variable domain, in which reference TRBV7-9 and TRBJ2-7 provide the parts outside the CDR3, is DTGVSQNPRHKITKRGQNVTFRCDPISEHNRLYWYRQTLGQGPEFLTYFQNEAQLEKSRLLSDRFSAERPKGSFSTLEIQRTEQGDSAMYLCASSFSHEQYFGPGTRLTVT.

The V and J genes are TRBV18 and TRBJ2-5; 8 bases align to TRBD2. The V and J ends lost 5 bases and 1 base, in that order; junction bases with no gene match: 9. Per the germline V gene, CDR1 is KGHSH and CDR2 is LQKENI. The length of the CDR3 is 16 residues. The DNA of the CDR3 is TGTGCCAGCTCAGGGAGCGGGAGAGGAAGCCAAGAGACCCAGTACTTC. Residues: CASSGSGRGSQETQYF.

CDR3 sequence: CASSAVTGLGNTIYF. The CDR3 DNA is TGTGCCAGCAGTGCCGTAACAGGGCTAGGAAACACCATATATTTT. The chain links TRBV2 to TRBJ1-3; TRBD1 is a possible D gene (6 bases). Trimming pared 4 bases from V and 4 bases from J, leaving 14 bases between. This CDR3 contains 15 residues. CDR1 is SNHLY, CDR2 FYNNEI, per germline.

As for this clone: This sample also contains other DNA sequences that code for the same CDR3. The J gene is TRBJ2-2, the V gene TRBV9, with TRBD2 identical over 8 bases. CDR1 SGDLS and CDR2 YYNGEE come from the germline V gene. Germline trimming cut 5 bases from V and 8 bases from J; bases unmatched to any gene: 8. The CDR3 sequence is 14 residues long. The CDR3 nucleotides are TGTGCCAGCAGTGGGACTAGTGGTACGGGGGAGCTGTTTTTT. Amino acid sequence: CASSGTSGTGELFF.

This chain's CDR3 is CASSLWTVETQYF. CDR3 sequence (DNA): TGTGCCAGCAGCTTGTGGACTGTAGAGACCCAGTACTTC. The J gene is TRBJ2-5, the V gene TRBV5-6, with D possibly matching TRBD2 (5 bases). The CDR3 contains 13 residues. V lost 1 base, J lost 4 bases, and 8 bases lay in between. Germline lookup yields CDR1 SGHDT and CDR2 YYEEEE. Complete variable domain (other parts from reference TRBV5-6 and TRBJ2-5): DAGVTQSPTHLIKTRGQQVTLRCSPKSGHDTVSWYQQALGQGPQFIFQYYEEEERQRGNFPDRFSGHQFPNYSSELNVNALLLGDSALYLCASSLWTVETQYFGPGTRLLVL.